The 12 T cell receptor beta chains presented below share a single source sample, sequenced in a study of blood T cells in healthy people across ages. A second PCR, run for about 6 to 11 cycles, used a sample-barcoded 5' primer plus a J-beta primer mix. TCRdb fed the 5' RACE reads into MiXCR, producing one record per CDR3 protein. Of roughly 2 million distinct CDR3 sequences listed, less than 50% are singletons. The specimen was blood. The receptors originated from a woman aged 40 to 50 in good health.

This clonotype has more than one count but fewer than ten. The rearrangement uses TRBV27 and TRBJ1-2; possibly TRBD1 for D (5 bases). This CDR3 contains 16 residues. In germline, CDR1 is MNHEY, CDR2 SMNVEV (reference sequence). The germline V and J ends were trimmed by 2 bases and 3 bases, with 16 bases remaining between them. CDR3 sequence: CASSLTGEQVHYGYTF. The CDR3 nucleotides are TGTGCCAGCAGTTTAACGGGGGAGCAAGTACACTATGGCTACACCTTC.

This clonotype was recorded a few times. The chain uses TRBV7-2 and TRBJ2-1, with 9 bases identical to TRBD2. The V gene's germline CDR1 is SGHTA and CDR2 FQGNSA. There are 17 residues in the CDR3. With 0 bases clipped from V and 4 bases from J, the junction kept 7 bases outside the gene matches. The CDR3 is CASSLARGGAYYNEQFF. CDR3 nucleotides: TGTGCCAGCAGCTTAGCCCGCGGGGGGGCATATTACAATGAGCAGTTCTTC. Full variable domain (outside the CDR3, taken from reference TRBV7-2 and TRBJ2-1): GAGVSQSPSNKVTEKGKDVELRCDPISGHTALYWYRQSLGQGLEFLIYFQGNSAPDKSGLPSDRFSAERTGGSVSTLTIQRTQQEDSAVYLCASSLARGGAYYNEQFFGPGTRLTVL.

This clonotype occurred a few times. The gene calls are TRBV4-2 and TRBJ2-1, with no clear D. The CDR3 runs to 14 residues. Trimming removed 0 bases at V and 7 bases at J, with 10 bases between. Germline CDR1 and CDR2: LGHNA and YNFKEQ. CDR3 bases: TGTGCCAGCAGCCAAGATCTCAGCCCTAATGAGCAGTTCTTC. Protein sequence: CASSQDLSPNEQFF.

This clonotype has more than one count but fewer than ten. The chain has TRBV7-9 and TRBJ2-5, with D perhaps TRBD1 (5 bases). Germline CDR1 SEHNR, CDR2 FQNEAQ (reference sequence). Trimming left V 0 bases short and J 7 bases short, with 12 bases between. The CDR3 runs to 14 residues. CDR3 protein: CASSLARIRGTQYF. CDR3 in DNA: TGTGCCAGCAGCTTAGCGCGGATAAGGGGGACCCAGTACTTC.

The sample holds a few counts of this clonotype. This chain connects TRBV4-1 to TRBJ2-1; the D is unclear. Between the trimmed V and J ends, which lost 1 base and 8 bases, there was a span of 12 bases. The germline CDR1 and CDR2 sequences are MGHRA and YSYEKL. The CDR3 runs 14 residues. DNA for the CDR3: TGCGCCAGCAGCCAAGTGCTAGTGTCAGATGAGCAGTTCTTC. Protein: CASSQVLVSDEQFF.

The gene calls are TRBV5-1 and TRBJ1-4; unclear D gene. The length of the CDR3 is 15 residues. From germline, CDR1 is SGHRS and CDR2 YFSETQ. V lost 2 bases and J lost 8, with 16 bases in between. The CDR3 here is CASSFVGRNGEKLFF. The CDR3 region has the DNA TGCGCCAGCAGCTTCGTGGGCAGGAATGGAGAAAAACTGTTTTTT.

The V gene is TRBV9, the J gene TRBJ2-1; a possible D gene is TRBD2 (5 bases). CDR1 and CDR2 (germline): SGDLS, YYNGEE. Trimming left V 4 bases short and J 6 bases short, with 11 bases between. The CDR3 covers 13 residues. DNA for the CDR3: TGTGCCAGCAGCATTACTAGATCCAATGAGCAGTTCTTC. This sequence encodes CASSITRSNEQFF.

This clonotype was picked up a small number of times. The rearrangement uses TRBV7-9 and TRBJ2-5; TRBD1 agrees at 11 bases. This CDR3 is built from 13 residues. In germline, CDR1 is SEHNR, CDR2 FQNEAQ (reference sequence). J gave up 11 bases and V 3 bases, and 5 bases lay outside the gene matches. The CDR3 loop reads CASSLGQGVWQYF. In DNA, the CDR3 is TGTGCCAGCAGCTTGGGACAGGGGGTGTGGCAGTACTTC.

The chain combines TRBV9 with TRBJ2-1; TRBD2 is a possible D gene (6 bases). The CDR3 consists of 14 residues. Trimming removed 2 bases at V and 9 bases at J, with 15 bases between. Germline CDR1 is SGDLS and CDR2 is YYNGEE. The DNA for the CDR3 is TGTGCCAGCAGCGTCGCTGGGGGGAACGGTGAGCAGTTCTTC. Its protein is CASSVAGGNGEQFF.

A remark on this clonotype: Germline and junction disagree at one end, which may indicate a read error. DNA for the CDR3: TGTGCCAGCAGTGACTCGCGGGGTGACAATGAGCAGTACTTC. It translates to CASSDSRGDNEQYF. The chain employs TRBV6-2 or TRBV6-3 and TRBJ2-5; weak D call: TRBD2 (6 bases). This CDR3 is built from 14 residues. The germline gives CDR1 MNHEY, CDR2 SVGEGT.

This chain links TRBV12-3 or TRBV12-4 with TRBJ2-1; 7 bases map to TRBD2. This CDR3 contains 15 residues. Unmatched junction bases numbered 14, after V lost 7 bases and J lost 8 bases. The CDR3 protein is CASTMGGFANDEQFF. For the CDR3, the DNA is TGTGCCAGCACCATGGGGGGGTTCGCCAACGATGAGCAGTTCTTC.

The chain carries TRBV7-8 and TRBJ2-6, with 12 bases fitting TRBD2. The CDR3 has 18 amino acids. CDR1 and CDR2 from the germline V gene are SGHVS and FQNEAQ. Trimming took 4 bases from V and 0 from J; bases not matched to a gene: 4. This CDR3 is CASSSLAGGRSGANVLTF. CDR3 sequence (DNA): TGTGCCAGCAGCTCACTAGCGGGGGGCCGCTCTGGGGCCAACGTCCTGACTTTC. The full variable domain, rest sourced from reference TRBV7-8 and TRBJ2-6, is GAGVSQSPRYKVAKRGQDVALRCDPISGHVSLFWYQQALGQGPEFLTYFQNEAQLDKSGLPSDRFFAERPEGSVSTLKIQRTQQEDSAVYLCASSSLAGGRSGANVLTFGAGSRLTVL.